The text below deals with one T cell receptor beta chain. This sample stems from a study of cytomegalovirus exposure and HLA in healthy donors. The length of the CDR3 is 15 residues. From germline, CDR1 is SGHVS and CDR2 FQNEAQ. The ends lost 4 bases at V and 5 bases at J; junction bases unmatched: 7. The PCR contained 60 Vbeta and 13 Jbeta primers. TCRdb keeps only in-frame clones here, not all; method: immunoSEQ multiplex PCR. The sample comprises 200,000 to 250,000 clones, about 81% of which are singletons, and approximately 5.3% rests with the top ten. The sequenced sample consisted of PBMCs. This receptor was obtained from a woman aged 40 to 50 in good health and CMV-seropositive. The chain carries TRBV7-8 and TRBJ1-4; 7 bases agree with TRBD1. CDR3 DNA: TGTGCCAGCAGCTCTTACAGGGGCCCGAATGAAAAACTGTTTTTT. Its translation: CASSSYRGPNEKLFF.